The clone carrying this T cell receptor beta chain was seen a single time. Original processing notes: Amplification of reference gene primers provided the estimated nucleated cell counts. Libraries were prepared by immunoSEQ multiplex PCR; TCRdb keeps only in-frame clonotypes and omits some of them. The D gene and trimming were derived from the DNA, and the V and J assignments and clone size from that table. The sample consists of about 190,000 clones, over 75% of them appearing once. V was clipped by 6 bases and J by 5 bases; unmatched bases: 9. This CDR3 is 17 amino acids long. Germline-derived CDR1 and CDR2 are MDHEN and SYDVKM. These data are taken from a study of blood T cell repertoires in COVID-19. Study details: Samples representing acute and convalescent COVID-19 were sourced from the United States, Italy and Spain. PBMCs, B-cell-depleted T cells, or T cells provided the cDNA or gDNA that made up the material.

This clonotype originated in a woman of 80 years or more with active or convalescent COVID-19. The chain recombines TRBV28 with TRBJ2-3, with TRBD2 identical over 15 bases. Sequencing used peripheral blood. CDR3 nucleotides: TGTGCCAGCAGCCCGAGGACTAGCGGGGGGGCTTTAGATACGCAGTATTTT. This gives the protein CASSPRTSGGALDTQYF.